The clone carrying this T cell receptor beta chain came up a few times. Its antigen is not known. These data originate in a study of cytomegalovirus exposure and HLA in healthy donors. In the study overall: An earlier analysis identified 117 million unique TCR beta sequences in about 200 million T cells. General study findings and limits: More clonal expansion characterized HLA-associated TCR beta chains than equally common others in a later analysis. The study listed roughly 160 cytomegalovirus-associated TCR beta chains.

The PCR employed 60 Vbeta primers together with 13 Jbeta primers. Only in-frame clones appear in the TCRdb table, and some are missing; sequencing was by immunoSEQ multiplex PCR. The data show 150,000 to 200,000 clones, around 78% seen once. Germline-derived CDR1 and CDR2 are SNHLY and FYNNEI. This CDR3 comprises 15 residues. With 4 bases clipped from V and 1 base from J, the junction kept 3 bases outside the gene matches. The chain links TRBV2 to TRBJ1-1, with 10 positions matching TRBD1. Sequencing was carried out using PBMCs. This receptor was taken from a middle-aged woman in good health and CMV-seronegative. This CDR3 is CASSGTGGGNTEAFF. The CDR3 DNA sequence: TGTGCCAGCAGTGGGACAGGGGGAGGGAACACTGAAGCTTTCTTT.